This T cell receptor (beta chain) was recorded in a study of OX40 agonist ivuxolimab in advanced cancers. In the study overall: Patients received intravenous ivuxolimab every 2 weeks at 0.01 to 10 mg/kg.

The table came from immunoSEQ multiplex PCR; TCRdb's copy has only in-frame clones and leaves some out. The repertoire holds fewer than 100,000 clones, with under 85% as singletons. Notes on the study in general: No antigen was identified for the clonally expanded peripheral T cells. CD4+ and CD8+ blood T cells expanded clonally by week 6 at 0.1 to 3.0 mg/kg. Among T cells, CD8+ cells averaged more expanded clones than CD4+ cells.

This CDR3 is built from 14 residues. Germline CDR1 reads SGDLS; CDR2 reads YYNGEE. Trimming shortened V by 4 bases and J by 1 base, and 11 bases separated the two germline ends. Comment on this clone: Antigen specificity is unknown.

The sample in question was CD4+ or CD8+ T cells sorted from blood, obtained in a trial of the OX40 agonist ivuxolimab. The gene calls are TRBV9 and TRBJ1-2; D not certain. The receptor comes from an adult with an advanced solid tumor such as melanoma, head and neck, liver or kidney cancer. The CDR3 region is CASSPSPFNYGYTF. The CDR3 nucleotides read TGTGCCAGCAGCCCCAGCCCTTTTAACTATGGCTACACCTTC.